The 6 T cell receptor beta chains reported below all come from one sample, sequenced in a study of blood T cell repertoires in COVID-19. Sequencing was performed with immunoSEQ multiplex PCR; in TCRdb, only in-frame clones are kept and a portion is missing. The sample carries approximately 290,000 clones, around 88% recorded once. The specimen sequenced was peripheral blood. The receptors were gathered from a man in his thirties or forties with acute or convalescent COVID-19.

The CDR3 sequence is CSVGPGYYGYTF. The CDR3, as DNA: TGCAGCGTAGGCCCAGGGTACTATGGCTACACCTTC. This sequence joins TRBV29-1 and TRBJ1-2; perhaps TRBD1 as D (5 bases). Trimming stripped 6 bases from V and 3 bases from J, with 11 bases between. The CDR3 covers 12 residues. Germline values: CDR1 SQVTM, CDR2 ANQGSEA.

The V call is TRBV28, the J call TRBJ1-2, with D tentatively TRBD1 (5 bases). The V end was cut by 8 bases, the J end by 4 bases, with 29 bases between. The germline CDR1 and CDR2 sequences are MDHEN and SYDVKM. CDR3 length: 18 amino acids. CDR3 region: CASDFALYRGTQSYGYTF. For the CDR3, the DNA is TGTGCCAGCGATTTCGCCTTATATAGGGGAACACAGAGCTATGGCTACACCTTC.

The gene calls are TRBV7-2 and TRBJ1-4; D unclear. Germline loops: CDR1 SGHTA, CDR2 FQGNSA. The CDR3 covers 14 residues. Trimming pared 5 bases from V and 8 bases from J, leaving 15 bases between. CDR3 DNA sequence: TGTGCCAGCAGCCCCTATGGTGCCAAGGAAAAACTGTTTTTT. Translation: CASSPYGAKEKLFF.

V gene TRBV9 combines with J gene TRBJ1-2, with 8 bases that match TRBD1. Germline values: CDR1 SGDLS, CDR2 YYNGEE. The J segment lost 8 bases and the V segment lost 0 bases, leaving 6 bases of the junction unmatched. The CDR3 spans 14 residues. In DNA form, the CDR3 reads TGTGCCAGCAGCGTAGGGCAGGGGGCTAGAGGCTACACCTTC. Translating it yields CASSVGQGARGYTF.

The table lists this clone with a count of one. This chain uses TRBV19 with TRBJ2-2; 10 bases map to TRBD1. Germline V CDR1 and CDR2: LNHDA, SQIVND (reference sequence). V lost 9 bases, J lost 2 bases, and 12 bases stayed unmatched. This CDR3 is built from 17 residues. The CDR3 reads CARDLVRDRGNTGELFF. In DNA, the CDR3 is TGTGCCAGGGACTTAGTGAGGGACAGGGGTAACACCGGGGAGCTGTTTTTT.

V gene TRBV2 combines with J gene TRBJ1-6; D may be TRBD1 (6 bases). The V gene's germline CDR1 is SNHLY and CDR2 FYNNEI. The V end lost 8 bases, the J end lost 5 bases, and 10 bases lay between the germline ends. CDR3 length: 13 amino acids. CDR3 residues: CASGGTNNSPLHF. CDR3 DNA sequence: TGTGCCAGCGGGGGCACTAATAATTCACCCCTCCACTTT.